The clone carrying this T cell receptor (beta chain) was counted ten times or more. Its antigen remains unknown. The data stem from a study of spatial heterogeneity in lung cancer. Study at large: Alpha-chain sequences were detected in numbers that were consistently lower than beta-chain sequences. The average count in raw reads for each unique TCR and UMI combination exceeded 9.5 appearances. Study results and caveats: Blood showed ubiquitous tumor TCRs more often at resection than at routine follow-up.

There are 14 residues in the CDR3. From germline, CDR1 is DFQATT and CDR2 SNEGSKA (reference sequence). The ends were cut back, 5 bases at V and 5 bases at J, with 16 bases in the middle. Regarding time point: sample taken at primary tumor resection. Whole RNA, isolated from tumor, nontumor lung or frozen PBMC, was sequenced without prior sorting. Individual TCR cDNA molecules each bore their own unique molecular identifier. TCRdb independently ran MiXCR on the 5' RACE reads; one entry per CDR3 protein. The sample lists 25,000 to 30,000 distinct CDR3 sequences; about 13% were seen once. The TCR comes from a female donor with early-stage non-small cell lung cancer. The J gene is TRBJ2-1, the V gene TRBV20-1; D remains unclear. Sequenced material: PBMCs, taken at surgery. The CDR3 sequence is CSAAFRRANNEQFF. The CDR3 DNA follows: TGCAGTGCTGCCTTTCGGAGAGCCAACAATGAGCAGTTCTTC.